This T cell receptor beta chain was documented in a study of blood T cells in healthy people across ages. CDR1 MGHRA and CDR2 YSYEKL come from the germline V gene. This CDR3 is built from 17 residues. V shed 0 bases and J shed 4 bases, with 18 bases lying between them. Primers used in a second PCR of roughly 6 to 11 cycles were a sample-barcoded 5' primer and a J-beta primer mix. TCRdb reprocessed the 5' RACE reads with MiXCR, giving one entry per CDR3 protein. The table lists some 940,000 distinct CDR3 sequences, 25% to 30% of them singletons, with about 9.4% in the top ten. Another study also made use of these data, one on T cells of mothers and their children.

The sequenced material came from blood. The sequence came from a woman aged 40 to 55 in good health. The chain carries TRBV4-1 and TRBJ2-5; D may be TRBD1 (7 bases). CDR3 in amino acids: CASSQDRAGGTLETQYF. The DNA for the CDR3 is TGCGCCAGCAGCCAAGATAGGGCAGGGGGGACGTTAGAGACCCAGTACTTC.